This T cell receptor (beta chain) was identified in a study of blood T cell repertoires in COVID-19. Study-level information: Spain, Italy and the United States supplied samples that represented acute and convalescent COVID-19. PBMCs, B-cell-depleted T cells, or T cells were the source of the cDNA or gDNA that made up the material.

Methods used by the authors: Nucleated cell counts were estimated from reference gene primer amplification. Only in-frame clones appear in the TCRdb table, and some are missing; sequencing was by immunoSEQ multiplex PCR. V and J calls plus clone size are reproduced from that table; the DNA served to infer D and trimming. The profile covers about 200,000 clones, with 85% appearing a single time and approximately 0.9% taken by the ten largest. Enrolled during active infection, Seattle patients were then followed longitudinally. The CDR3 loop spans 12 amino acids. The V and J ends lost 3 bases and 4 bases respectively, with 7 bases between them. CDR1 is MNHNS and CDR2 is SASEGT in the germline V gene.

Sequencing was carried out using peripheral blood. The TCR sequence derives from a man aged 55 to 69 with COVID-19, enrolled during active disease. The chain links TRBV6-1 to TRBJ2-7; D remains ambiguous. This chain's CDR3 is CASSDDTYEQYF. CDR3 coding DNA: TGTGCCAGCAGTGATGATACTTACGAGCAGTACTTC.